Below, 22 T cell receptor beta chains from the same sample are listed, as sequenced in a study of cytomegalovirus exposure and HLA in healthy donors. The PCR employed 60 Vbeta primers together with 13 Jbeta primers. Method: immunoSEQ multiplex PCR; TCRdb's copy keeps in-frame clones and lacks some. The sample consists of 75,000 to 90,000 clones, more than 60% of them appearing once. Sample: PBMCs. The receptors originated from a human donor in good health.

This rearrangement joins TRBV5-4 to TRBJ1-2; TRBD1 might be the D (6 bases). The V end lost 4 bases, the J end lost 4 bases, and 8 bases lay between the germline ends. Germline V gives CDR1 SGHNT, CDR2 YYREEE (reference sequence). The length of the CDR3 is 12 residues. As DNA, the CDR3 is TGTGCCAGCAGCGTGGACAGCTATGGCTACACCTTC. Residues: CASSVDSYGYTF.

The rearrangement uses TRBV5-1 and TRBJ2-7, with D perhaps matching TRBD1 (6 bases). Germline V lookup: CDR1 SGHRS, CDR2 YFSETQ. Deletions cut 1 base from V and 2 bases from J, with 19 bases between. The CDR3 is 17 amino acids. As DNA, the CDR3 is TGCGCCAGCAGCTTGACCCGGGACACCACAATTCCCTACGAGCAGTACTTC. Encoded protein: CASSLTRDTTIPYEQYF.

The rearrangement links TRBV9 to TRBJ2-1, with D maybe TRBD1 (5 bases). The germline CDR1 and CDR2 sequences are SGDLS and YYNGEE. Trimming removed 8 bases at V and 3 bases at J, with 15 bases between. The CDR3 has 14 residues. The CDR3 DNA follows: TGTGCCAGTTCCCGACAGAACCGCTACAATGAGCAGTTCTTC. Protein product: CASSRQNRYNEQFF.

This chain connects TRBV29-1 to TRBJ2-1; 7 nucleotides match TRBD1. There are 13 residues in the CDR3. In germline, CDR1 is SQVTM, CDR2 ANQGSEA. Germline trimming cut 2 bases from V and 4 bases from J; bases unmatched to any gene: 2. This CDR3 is CSVERGRYNEQFF. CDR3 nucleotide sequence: TGCAGCGTTGAAAGGGGGCGGTACAATGAGCAGTTCTTC.

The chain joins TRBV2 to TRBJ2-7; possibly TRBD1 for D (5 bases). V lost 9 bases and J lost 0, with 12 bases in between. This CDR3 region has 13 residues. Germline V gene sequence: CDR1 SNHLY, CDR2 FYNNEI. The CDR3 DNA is TGTGCCAGACAACAGGTTAGCTCCTACGAGCAGTACTTC. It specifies CARQQVSSYEQYF.

In nucleotides, the CDR3 is TGCGCCAGCAGCTCCTTCGACGCTAGCTATGGCTACACCTTC. Its protein product is CASSSFDASYGYTF. The genes are TRBV5-1 and TRBJ1-2; no clear D gene. Germline loops: CDR1 SGHRS, CDR2 YFSETQ. The CDR3 length is 14 residues. Trimming took off 3 bases at V and 4 bases at J, with 13 bases between the two ends.

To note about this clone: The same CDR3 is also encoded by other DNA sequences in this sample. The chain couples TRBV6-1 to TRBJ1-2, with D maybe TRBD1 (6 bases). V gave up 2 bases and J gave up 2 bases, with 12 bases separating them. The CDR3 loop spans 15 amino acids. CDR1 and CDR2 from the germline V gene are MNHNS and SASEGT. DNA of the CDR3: TGTGCCAGCAGTGAACTGACAGGACCCAACTATGGCTACACCTTC. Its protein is CASSELTGPNYGYTF.

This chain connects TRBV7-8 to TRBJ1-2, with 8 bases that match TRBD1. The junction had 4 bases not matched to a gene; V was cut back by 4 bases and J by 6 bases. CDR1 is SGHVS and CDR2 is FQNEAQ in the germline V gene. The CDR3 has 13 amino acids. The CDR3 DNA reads TGTGCCAGCAGCTCGACAGGGGAGGATGGCTACACCTTC. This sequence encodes CASSSTGEDGYTF.

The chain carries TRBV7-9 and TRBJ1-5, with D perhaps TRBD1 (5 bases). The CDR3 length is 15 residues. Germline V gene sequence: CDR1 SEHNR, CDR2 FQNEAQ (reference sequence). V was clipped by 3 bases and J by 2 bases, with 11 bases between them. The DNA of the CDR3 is TGTGCCAGCAGCTTCACAGGTAATGGCAATCAGCCCCAGCATTTT. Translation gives CASSFTGNGNQPQHF.

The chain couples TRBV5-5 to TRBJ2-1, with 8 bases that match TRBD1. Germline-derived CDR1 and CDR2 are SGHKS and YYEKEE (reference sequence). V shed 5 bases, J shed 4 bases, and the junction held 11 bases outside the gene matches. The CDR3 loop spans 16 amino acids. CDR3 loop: CASSLAGTGNYNEQFF. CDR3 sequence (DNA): TGTGCCAGCAGTTTAGCCGGGACAGGAAATTACAATGAGCAGTTCTTC.

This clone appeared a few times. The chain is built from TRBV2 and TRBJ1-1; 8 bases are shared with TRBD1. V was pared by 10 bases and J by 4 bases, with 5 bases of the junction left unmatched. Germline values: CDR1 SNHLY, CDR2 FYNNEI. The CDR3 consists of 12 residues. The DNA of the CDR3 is TGTGCCACCCTAACAGGGGGCACTGAAGCTTTCTTT. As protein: CATLTGGTEAFF. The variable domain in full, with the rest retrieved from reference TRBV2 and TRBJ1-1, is EPEVTQTPSHQVTQMGQEVILRCVPISNHLYFYWYRQILGQKVEFLVSFYNNEISEKSEIFDDQFSVERPDGSNFTLKIRSTKLEDSAMYFCATLTGGTEAFFGQGTRLTVV.

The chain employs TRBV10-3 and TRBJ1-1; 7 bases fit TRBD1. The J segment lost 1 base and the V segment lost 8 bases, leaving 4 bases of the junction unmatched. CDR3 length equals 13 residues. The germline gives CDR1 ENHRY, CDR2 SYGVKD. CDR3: CAIQGVWNTEAFF. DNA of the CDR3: TGTGCCATCCAGGGGGTGTGGAACACTGAAGCTTTCTTT.

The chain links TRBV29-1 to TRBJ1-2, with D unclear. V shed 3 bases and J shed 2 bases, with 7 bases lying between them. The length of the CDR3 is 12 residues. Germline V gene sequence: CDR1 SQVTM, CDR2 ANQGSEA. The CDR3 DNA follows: TGCAGCGTTGAGGCCCACAACTATGGCTACACCTTC. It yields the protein CSVEAHNYGYTF.

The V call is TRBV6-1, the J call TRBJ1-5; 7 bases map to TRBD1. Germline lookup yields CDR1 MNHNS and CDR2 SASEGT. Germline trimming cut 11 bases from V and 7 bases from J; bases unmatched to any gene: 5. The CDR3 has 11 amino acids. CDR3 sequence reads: CAHSQGQPQHF. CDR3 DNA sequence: TGTGCCCATTCACAGGGGCAGCCCCAGCATTTT.

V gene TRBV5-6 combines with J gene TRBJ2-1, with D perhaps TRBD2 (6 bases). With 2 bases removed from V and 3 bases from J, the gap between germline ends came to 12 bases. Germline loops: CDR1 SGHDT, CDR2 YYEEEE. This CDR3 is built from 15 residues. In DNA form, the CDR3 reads TGTGCCAGCAGCTTCCTCGGGGGAATCTACAATGAGCAGTTCTTC. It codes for CASSFLGGIYNEQFF. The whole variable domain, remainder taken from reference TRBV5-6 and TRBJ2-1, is DAGVTQSPTHLIKTRGQQVTLRCSPKSGHDTVSWYQQALGQGPQFIFQYYEEEERQRGNFPDRFSGHQFPNYSSELNVNALLLGDSALYLCASSFLGGIYNEQFFGPGTRLTVL.

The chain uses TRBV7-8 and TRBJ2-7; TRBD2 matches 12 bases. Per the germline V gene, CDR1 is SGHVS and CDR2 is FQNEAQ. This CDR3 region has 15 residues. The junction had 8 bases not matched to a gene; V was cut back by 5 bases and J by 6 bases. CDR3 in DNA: TGTGCCAGCAGCCCCCTTCGACTAGCGGGGGTCGAGCAGTACTTC. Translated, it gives CASSPLRLAGVEQYF.

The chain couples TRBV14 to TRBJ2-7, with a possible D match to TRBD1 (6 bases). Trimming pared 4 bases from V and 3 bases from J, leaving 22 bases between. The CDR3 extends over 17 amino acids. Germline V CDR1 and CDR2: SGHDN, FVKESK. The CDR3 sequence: CASSPNPQGPSLYEQYF. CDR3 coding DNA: TGTGCCAGCAGCCCAAACCCTCAGGGGCCCTCACTCTACGAGCAGTACTTC.

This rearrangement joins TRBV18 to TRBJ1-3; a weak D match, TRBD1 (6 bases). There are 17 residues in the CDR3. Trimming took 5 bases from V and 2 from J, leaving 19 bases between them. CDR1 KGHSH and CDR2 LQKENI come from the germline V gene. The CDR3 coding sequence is TGTGCCAGCTCAGCTACCGGGACACGGACGGCTGGAAACACCATATATTTT. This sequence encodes CASSATGTRTAGNTIYF.

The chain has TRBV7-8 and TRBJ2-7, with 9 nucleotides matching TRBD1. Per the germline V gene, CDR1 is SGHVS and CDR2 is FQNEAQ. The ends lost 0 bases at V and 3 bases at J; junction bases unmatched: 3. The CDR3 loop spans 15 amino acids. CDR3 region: CASSLAGTGNYEQYF. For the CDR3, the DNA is TGTGCCAGCAGCTTAGCCGGGACAGGGAACTACGAGCAGTACTTC.

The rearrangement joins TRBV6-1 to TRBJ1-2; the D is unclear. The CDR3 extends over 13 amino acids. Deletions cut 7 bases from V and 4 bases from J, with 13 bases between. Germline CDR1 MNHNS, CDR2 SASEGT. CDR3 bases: TGTGCCAGCACCAGACATACGAGCTATGGCTACACCTTC. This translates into CASTRHTSYGYTF.

In DNA, the CDR3 is TGTGCCAGCAGCTCACAGGGCCCCCTTTATAGCAATCAGCCCCAGCATTTT. This codes for CASSSQGPLYSNQPQHF. The genes are TRBV9 and TRBJ1-5; D might be TRBD1 (6 bases). V was clipped by 4 bases and J by 0 bases, with 17 bases between them. Germline-derived CDR1 and CDR2 are SGDLS and YYNGEE. This CDR3 is 17 amino acids long. Combining the CDR3 with reference TRBV9 and TRBJ1-5 gives the whole variable domain DSGVTQTPKHLITATGQRVTLRCSPRSGDLSVYWYQQSLDQGLQFLIQYYNGEERAKGNILERFSAQQFPDLHSELNLSSLELGDSALYFCASSSQGPLYSNQPQHFGDGTRLSIL.

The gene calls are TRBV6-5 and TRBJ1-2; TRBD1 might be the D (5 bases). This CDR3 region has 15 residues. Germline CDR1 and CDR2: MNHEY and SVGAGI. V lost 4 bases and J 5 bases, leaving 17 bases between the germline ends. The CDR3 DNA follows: TGTGCCAGCAGTTCCGGTTCCTCTGACAGATATGGCTACACCTTC. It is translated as CASSSGSSDRYGYTF.